The 16 T cell receptor beta chains listed next were all sequenced from one sample in a study of blood T cell repertoires in COVID-19. Using immunoSEQ multiplex PCR, the repertoire was profiled, and TCRdb retains in-frame clones only, with some absent. The table shows tens of thousands of clones, with roughly 90% occurring only once. The sequenced material came from peripheral blood. The receptor source for this set is a man in his sixties with acute or convalescent COVID-19.

This clone was seen once. J is TRBJ2-5 and V is TRBV5-1; D possibly corresponds to TRBD1 (5 bases). V was pared by 4 bases and J by 5 bases, with 12 bases between. This CDR3 spans 13 amino acids. Germline loops: CDR1 SGHRS, CDR2 YFSETQ. CDR3 sequence: CASSRDQGETQYF. DNA of the CDR3: TGCGCCAGCAGCCGTGACCAGGGCGAGACCCAGTACTTC. Complete variable domain (other parts from reference TRBV5-1 and TRBJ2-5): KAGVTQTPRYLIKTRGQQVTLSCSPISGHRSVSWYQQTPGQGLQFLFEYFSETQRNKGNFPGRFSGRQFSNSRSEMNVSTLELGDSALYLCASSRDQGETQYFGPGTRLLVL.

The V gene is TRBV7-9, the J gene TRBJ1-3, with 7 positions matching TRBD1. V gave up 3 bases and J gave up 0 bases; unmatched junction bases: 8. Per the germline V gene, CDR1 is SEHNR and CDR2 is FQNEAQ (reference sequence). The CDR3 extends over 17 amino acids. The CDR3 here is CASSFAGTARSGNTIYF. CDR3 sequence (DNA): TGTGCCAGCAGCTTCGCCGGGACAGCGCGCTCTGGAAACACCATATATTTT.

The J gene is TRBJ2-5, the V gene TRBV13; 8 nucleotides match TRBD2. The junction had 8 bases not matched to a gene; V was cut back by 4 bases and J by 4 bases. Germline V gene sequence: CDR1 PRHDT, CDR2 FYEKMQ (reference sequence). The CDR3 is made up of 15 amino acids. CDR3 sequence: CASSSLGLAPETQYF. The CDR3, as DNA: TGTGCCAGCAGCTCGCTCGGACTAGCCCCAGAGACCCAGTACTTC. Full variable domain (rest looked up from reference TRBV13 and TRBJ2-5): AAGVIQSPRHLIKEKRETATLKCYPIPRHDTVYWYQQGPGQDPQFLISFYEKMQSDKGSIPDRFSAQQFSDYHSELNMSSLELGDSALYFCASSSLGLAPETQYFGPGTRLLVL.

The chain uses TRBV19 and TRBJ1-1; D remains unclear. Trimming cost V 6 bases and J 0 bases, with 17 bases left between them. Germline lookup yields CDR1 LNHDA and CDR2 SQIVND (reference sequence). This CDR3 contains 16 residues. CDR3 DNA: TGTGCCAGTAGCCAGTCGACTCCGCCTCTGAACACTGAAGCTTTCTTT. Its protein product is CASSQSTPPLNTEAFF.

The rearrangement uses TRBV4-2 and TRBJ2-7; 8 bases fit TRBD2. With 1 base clipped from V and 2 bases from J, the junction kept 10 bases outside the gene matches. Germline V lookup: CDR1 LGHNA, CDR2 YNFKEQ. The length of the CDR3 is 17 residues. The CDR3: CASSQVSIGGGPYEQYF. The DNA of the CDR3 is TGTGCCAGCAGCCAAGTGTCGATCGGCGGGGGGCCCTACGAGCAGTACTTC.

This rearrangement joins TRBV27 to TRBJ1-6, with TRBD1 identical over 7 bases. The ends lost 2 bases at V and 3 bases at J; junction bases unmatched: 7. This CDR3 has 17 amino acids. Per germline, CDR1 MNHEY and CDR2 SMNVEV (reference sequence). Here the CDR3 DNA reads TGTGCCAGCAGTTTAGGAGGGACAGAAAACTATAATTCACCCCTCCACTTT. Protein sequence: CASSLGGTENYNSPLHF.

The chain couples TRBV3-1 (or the pseudogene TRBV3-2) to TRBJ1-1; 8 bases fit TRBD1. Germline CDR1 reads LGHDT; CDR2 reads YNNKEL (reference sequence). Losses at the gene ends were 5 bases for V and 6 bases for J; bases not matched to a gene: 8. This CDR3 spans 14 amino acids. CDR3 in DNA: TGTGCCAGCAGCAACAGGGGGAGAGTCGCTGAAGCTTTCTTT. It is translated as CASSNRGRVAEAFF.

The rearrangement uses TRBV29-1 and TRBJ1-2; D perhaps matches TRBD1 (5 bases). V was cut by 4 bases and J by 4 bases, with 19 bases left in between. CDR3 length: 15 residues. CDR1 is SQVTM and CDR2 is ANQGSEA in the germline V gene. The DNA for the CDR3 is TGCAGCGTTGTAGGGGCCACAGAAAGATTCTATGGCTACACCTTC. Its protein is CSVVGATERFYGYTF. Full variable domain (outside the CDR3, taken from reference TRBV29-1 and TRBJ1-2): SAVISQKPSRDICQRGTSLTIQCQVDSQVTMMFWYRQQPGQSLTLIATANQGSEATYESGFVIDKFPISRPNLTFSTLTVSNMSPEDSSIYLCSVVGATERFYGYTFGSGTRLTVV.

This chain uses TRBV20-1 with TRBJ1-2, with a tentative D call TRBD1 (6 bases). V was clipped by 3 bases and J by 4 bases, with 18 bases between them. Germline CDR1 is DFQATT and CDR2 is SNEGSKA (reference sequence). The CDR3 is 15 residues long. The CDR3 here is CSASPTGIKSYGYTF. The CDR3 DNA reads as TGCAGTGCTAGTCCTACAGGGATTAAAAGCTATGGCTACACCTTC.

This rearrangement joins TRBV19 to TRBJ2-1; 7 nucleotides line up with TRBD2. The CDR3 contains 16 residues. Unmatched junction bases numbered 12, after V lost 6 bases and J lost 4 bases. Germline loops: CDR1 LNHDA, CDR2 SQIVND (reference sequence). CDR3 in DNA: TGTGCCAGTAGCCTCAAGGGAGCGGGGTTTTACAATGAGCAGTTCTTC. This encodes CASSLKGAGFYNEQFF.

The CDR3 nucleotides read TGTGCCAGCGGGTCAGGAATGGGGACTATTGATACGCAGTATTTT. Protein: CASGSGMGTIDTQYF. This chain uses TRBV27 with TRBJ2-3; 7 bases match TRBD2. Per germline, CDR1 MNHEY and CDR2 SMNVEV (reference sequence). J lost 6 bases, V lost 8 bases, and 14 bases had no gene match. The CDR3 consists of 15 residues.

Only a few counts were recorded for this clone. The chain uses TRBV28 and TRBJ1-5; 11 bases map to TRBD1. CDR1 is MDHEN, CDR2 SYDVKM, per germline. This CDR3 spans 15 amino acids. Losses at the gene ends were 4 bases for V and 4 bases for J; bases not matched to a gene: 3. The CDR3 DNA reads TGTGCCAGCAGTTCCGGACAGGGGGCGAATCAGCCCCAGCATTTT. Protein sequence: CASSSGQGANQPQHF.

CDR3 sequence (DNA): TGTGCCAGCAGCAGAATTCCGGGACAGGGGGCTGAGTGGGCTTTCTTT. Translation: CASSRIPGQGAEWAFF. V and J are TRBV7-3 and TRBJ1-1; 12 bases are a match to TRBD1. CDR1 is SGHTA, CDR2 FQGTGA, per germline. The ends lost 5 bases at V and 11 bases at J; junction bases unmatched: 15. This CDR3 region has 16 residues.

This clone was detected only a few times. This chain links TRBV7-2 with TRBJ1-4, with TRBD1 matching over 10 bases. The CDR3 has 14 amino acids. Germline lookup yields CDR1 SGHTA and CDR2 FQGNSA. Trimming removed 3 bases from V and 8 bases from J; junction bases left unmatched: 3. CDR3 residues: CASSLGQGREKLFF. Written as DNA, the CDR3 is TGTGCCAGCAGCTTGGGACAGGGGCGCGAAAAACTGTTTTTT.

The chain joins TRBV3-1 (or the pseudogene TRBV3-2) to TRBJ1-2; 7 nucleotides agree with TRBD1. This CDR3 contains 14 residues. Germline loops: CDR1 LGHDT, CDR2 YNNKEL (reference sequence). Trimming took 5 bases from V and 10 from J; bases not matched to a gene: 13. CDR3 sequence: CASSNRQGTMNYTF. CDR3 nucleotides: TGTGCCAGCAGCAACCGACAGGGCACTATGAACTACACCTTC.

The CDR3 coding sequence is TGTGCCAGCAGTCAGGGATATTCAGAGACCCAGTACTTC. This encodes CASSQGYSETQYF. This rearrangement joins TRBV12-3 or TRBV12-4 to TRBJ2-5; a possible D gene is TRBD1 (5 bases). This CDR3 spans 13 amino acids. Trimming took off 5 bases at V and 4 bases at J, with 11 bases between the two ends.